This T cell receptor beta chain was retrieved from a study of identical twins. Turning to this clonotype: What it binds is unknown.

Whole-study results and caveats: Analyses of zero insertions could, in part, be confounded by invariant MAIT and iNKT cells. Models, which agreed with sharing between unrelated individuals, nonetheless underestimated the out-of-frame TCR alpha sharing seen in monozygotic twins.

From the 5' RACE reads, TCRdb called clonotypes with MiXCR, one entry per CDR3 protein. The sample has approximately 890,000 distinct CDR3 sequences, 9% to 15% seen once. With 5 bases removed from V and 3 bases from J, the gap between germline ends came to 11 bases. Germline V gene data show CDR1 as SEHNR and CDR2 as FQNEAQ (reference sequence). This CDR3 has 13 residues. The data also belong to a second study, concerning yellow fever vaccine responses in identical twins. That source notes: Twins reportedly had a vaccine T cell response that seemed partly convergent, partly personalized.

This rearrangement joins TRBV7-9 to TRBJ2-7; D remains unclear. This receptor was identified in a young woman in good health. Sequenced input: PBMCs. The CDR3: CASSPDPNYEQYF. Written as DNA, the CDR3 is TGTGCCAGCAGCCCCGACCCAAACTACGAGCAGTACTTC.